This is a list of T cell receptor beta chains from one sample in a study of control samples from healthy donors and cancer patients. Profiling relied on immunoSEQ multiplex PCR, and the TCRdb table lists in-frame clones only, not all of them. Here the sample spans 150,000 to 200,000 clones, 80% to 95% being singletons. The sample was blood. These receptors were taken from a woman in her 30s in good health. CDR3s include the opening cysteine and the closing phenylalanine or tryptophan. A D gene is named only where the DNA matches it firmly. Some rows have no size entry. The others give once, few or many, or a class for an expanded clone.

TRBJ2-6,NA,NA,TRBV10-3,TGTGCCATCAGTGAGTCGCCCGGGTCCGGGGCCAACGTCCTGACTTTC,CAISESPGSGANVLTF
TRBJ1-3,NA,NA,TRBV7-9,TGTGCCAGCAGCTTAGCGGGCCTGAGCTCTGGAAACACCATATATTTT,CASSLAGLSSGNTIYF
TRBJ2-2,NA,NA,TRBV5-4,TGTGCCAGCAGCTTGATAGGAAAAGCCGGGGAGCTGTTTTTT,CASSLIGKAGELFF
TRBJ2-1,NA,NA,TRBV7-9,TGTGCCAGCAGCTTAGTGGGTAGCTCCTACAATGAGCAGTTCTTC,CASSLVGSSYNEQFF
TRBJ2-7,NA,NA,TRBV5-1,TGCGCCAGCAGCTTAAAGGACCTCGCTTACGAGCAGTACTTC,CASSLKDLAYEQYF
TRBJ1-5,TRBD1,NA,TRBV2,TGTGCCAGCAGTCCGGACAGGGAGGGGCAGCCCCAGCATTTT,CASSPDREGQPQHF
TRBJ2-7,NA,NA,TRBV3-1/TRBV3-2,TGTGCCAGCAGCCAAGCTTACTACGAGCAGTACTTC,CASSQAYYEQYF
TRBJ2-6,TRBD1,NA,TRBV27,TGTGCCAGCAGTCAGCAGGGGGCGACTGGGGCCAACGTCCTGACTTTC,CASSQQGATGANVLTF
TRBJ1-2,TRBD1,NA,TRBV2,TGTGCCAGCAGTATACAGGGGAACTATGGCTACACCTTC,CASSIQGNYGYTF
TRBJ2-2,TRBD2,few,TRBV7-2,TGTGCCAGCAGTTCCCACGCGGGCGGGCGGGAGTTTAGCGGGGAGCTGTTTTTT,CASSSHAGGREFSGELFF
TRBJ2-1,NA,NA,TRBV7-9,TGTGCCAGCAGCTCGACTAGGAACTCCTACAATGAGCAGTTCTTC,CASSSTRNSYNEQFF
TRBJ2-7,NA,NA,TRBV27,TGTGCCAGCAGCCGCCGCCGGGCGTCCCCGGGTTACGAGCAGTACTTC,CASSRRRASPGYEQYF
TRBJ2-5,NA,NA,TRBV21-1,TGTGCCAGCAGCAGGCCAGAGACTAGCGAGTTAGAGACCCAGTACTTC,CASSRPETSELETQYF
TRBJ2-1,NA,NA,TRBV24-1,TGTGCCACCAGTGATTCCCGACAAAGTGGCGCCCAGTACAATGAGCAGTTCTTC,CATSDSRQSGAQYNEQFF
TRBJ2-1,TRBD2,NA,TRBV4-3,TGCGCCAGCAGCTTTACTAGCGGGAGCTACAATGAGCAGTTCTTC,CASSFTSGSYNEQFF
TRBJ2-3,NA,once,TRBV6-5,TGTGCCAGCAGCGCTTACGGGCCACCCGATACGCAGTATTTT,CASSAYGPPDTQYF
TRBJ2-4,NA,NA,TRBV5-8,TGTGCCAGCAGCTTTGTCCCCTTCAATGCGGGCAAAAACATTCAGTACTTC,CASSFVPFNAGKNIQYF
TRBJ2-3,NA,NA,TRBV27,TGTGCCAGCACCGGAGGGGGGTACACAGATACGCAGTATTTT,CASTGGGYTDTQYF
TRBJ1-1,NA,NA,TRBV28,TGTGCCAGCAATAACAAAAGGGACACTGAAGCTTTCTTT,CASNNKRDTEAFF
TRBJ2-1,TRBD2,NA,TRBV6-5,TGTGCCAGCAGCCTCAGCGGGAGTCAGTACAATGAGCAGTTCTTC,CASSLSGSQYNEQFF
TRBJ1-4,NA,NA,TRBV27,TGTGCCAGCAGTAAATACACAGGGAGGGGTTATGAAAAACTGTTTTTT,CASSKYTGRGYEKLFF
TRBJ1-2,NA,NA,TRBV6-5,TGTGCCAGCAGTTACTCCCTGACAGACTATGGCTACACCTTC,CASSYSLTDYGYTF
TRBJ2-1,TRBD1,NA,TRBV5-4,TGTGCCAGCAGCTCCTCCAGGGACAGGGGATTGAATGAGCAGTTCTTC,CASSSSRDRGLNEQFF
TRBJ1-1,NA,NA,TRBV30,TGTGCCTGGATGGGAGGGGTGAACACTGAAGCTTTCTTT,CAWMGGVNTEAFF
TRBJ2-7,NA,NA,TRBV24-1,TGTGCCACCAGTGACCCGACTCAAGCCCCCTACGAGCAGTACTTC,CATSDPTQAPYEQYF
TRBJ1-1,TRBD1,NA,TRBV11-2,TGTGCCAGCAGCCTCAGACAGGGGAAGACTGAAGCTTTCTTT,CASSLRQGKTEAFF
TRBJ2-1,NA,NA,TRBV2,TGTGCCAGCACCTGGGACCCAGCCTACAATGAGCAGTTCTTC,CASTWDPAYNEQFF
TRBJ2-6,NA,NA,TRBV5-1,TGCGCCAGCAGCACCAATTACGGAGGCTCTGGGGCCAACGTCCTGACTTTC,CASSTNYGGSGANVLTF
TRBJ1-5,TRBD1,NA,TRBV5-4,TGTGCCAGCAGCTTGGTCACAGGGGGAGATCAGCCCCAGCATTTT,CASSLVTGGDQPQHF
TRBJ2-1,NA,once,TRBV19,TGTGCCAGTAGTAGGGGACACGCCAGGCCCGAGAAGAACAATGAGCAGTTCTTC,CASSRGHARPEKNNEQFF
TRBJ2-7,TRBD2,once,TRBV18,TGTGCCAGCTCACCACCGGGACTAGCGGGCTTGAGCTCCTACGAGCAGTACTTC,CASSPPGLAGLSSYEQYF